This TCR beta chain was found in a study of CD8 T cells in Susac syndrome. Study details: When blood was drawn, patients with Susac syndrome were on intravenous immunoglobulin alone, on corticosteroids, or therapy-naive.

Sequencing of TCR beta, carried out with a high-throughput approach, was applied to CD8+ and CD4+ T cells from the blood. Study findings and constraints: Regarding the TCR sequencing and HLA analysis, the study admitted that a relatively small number of individuals were involved.

The ends were cut back, 7 bases at V and 1 base at J, with 10 bases in the middle. The CDR3 runs to 12 residues. Germline V CDR1 and CDR2: SQVTM, ANQGSEA. With random hexamers, reverse transcription was performed on roughly 0.5 to 1 ug of RNA. An immunoSEQ multiplex PCR amplified TCR beta CDR3 over 54 Vbeta and 13 Jbeta. TCRdb redid the calling of the immunoSEQ multiplex PCR reads with MiXCR, one entry per CDR3 protein. The sample lists 150,000 or so distinct CDR3 sequences; around 96% were seen once. This clonotype was seen only once. The antigen remains undetermined. The TCR originated in a human donor with Susac syndrome. Material for sequencing was CD4+ T cells from PBMCs. The chain uses TRBV29-1 and TRBJ2-5, with a tentative D call TRBD2 (6 bases). CDR3 nucleotides: TGCAGCGGCCGTAGCGGCCAAGAGACCCAGTACTTC. Encoded protein: CSGRSGQETQYF.